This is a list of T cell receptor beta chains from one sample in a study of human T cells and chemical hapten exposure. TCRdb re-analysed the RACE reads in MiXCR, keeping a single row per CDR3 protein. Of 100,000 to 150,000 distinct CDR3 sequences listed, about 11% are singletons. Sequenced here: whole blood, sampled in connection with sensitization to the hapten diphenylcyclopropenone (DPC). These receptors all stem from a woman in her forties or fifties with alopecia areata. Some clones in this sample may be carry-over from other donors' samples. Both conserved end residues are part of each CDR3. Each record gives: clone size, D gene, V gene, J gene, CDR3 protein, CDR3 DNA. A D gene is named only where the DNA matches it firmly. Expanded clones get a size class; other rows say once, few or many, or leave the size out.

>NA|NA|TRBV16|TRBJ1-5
CASSPPLQPQHF
TGTGCCAGCAGCCCCCCTCTTCAGCCCCAGCATTTT
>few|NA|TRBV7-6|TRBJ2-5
CASSLLQAYQETQYF
TGTGCCAGCAGCTTATTGCAGGCGTACCAAGAGACCCAGTACTTC
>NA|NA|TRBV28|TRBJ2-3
CASSPPRADTQYF
TGTGCCAGCAGTCCCCCCAGGGCAGATACGCAGTATTTT
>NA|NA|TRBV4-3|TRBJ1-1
CASSQDPVGGSATEAFF
TGCGCCAGCAGCCAAGATCCTGTGGGGGGCTCGGCCACTGAAGCTTTCTTT
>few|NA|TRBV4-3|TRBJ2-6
CASSPAQGGGANVLTF
TGCGCCAGCAGCCCGGCGCAGGGGGGGGGGGCCAACGTCCTGACTTTC
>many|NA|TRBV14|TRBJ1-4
CASSQGWQGYSDRREKLFF
TGTGCCAGCAGCCAAGGATGGCAGGGATATTCCGATCGTCGTGAAAAACTGTTTTTT
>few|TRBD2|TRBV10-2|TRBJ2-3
CASSPGLAGVDTQYF
TGCGCCAGCAGTCCGGGACTAGCGGGAGTAGATACGCAGTATTTT
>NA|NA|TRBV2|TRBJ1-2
CASSEDTSNYGYTF
TGTGCCAGCAGTGAGGACACCAGTAACTATGGCTACACCTTC
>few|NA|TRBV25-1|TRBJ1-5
CASSDRGYNQPQHF
TGTGCCAGCAGCGACCGGGGATACAATCAGCCCCAGCATTTT
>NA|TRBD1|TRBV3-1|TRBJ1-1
CASSGTGYAEAFF
TGTGCCAGTTCCGGGACAGGGTACGCTGAAGCTTTCTTT
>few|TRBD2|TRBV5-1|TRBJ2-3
CASSGGLAGGKTDTQYF
TGCGCCAGCAGCGGAGGACTAGCGGGAGGAAAAACAGATACGCAGTATTTT
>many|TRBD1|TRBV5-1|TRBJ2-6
CASSLAMIQGASGANVLTF
TGCGCCAGCAGCTTGGCCATGATACAGGGGGCCTCTGGGGCCAACGTCCTGACTTTC
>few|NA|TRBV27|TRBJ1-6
CASSFRKGTSPLHF
TGTGCCAGCAGTTTTAGAAAAGGAACTTCACCCCTCCACTTT
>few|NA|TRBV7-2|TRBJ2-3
CASSLGGIADTQYF
TGTGCCAGCAGCTTAGGGGGGATAGCAGATACGCAGTATTTT
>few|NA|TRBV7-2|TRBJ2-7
CASSLATGAYEQYF
TGTGCCAGCAGCCTGGCGACAGGAGCCTACGAGCAGTACTTC
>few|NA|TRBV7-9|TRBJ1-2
CASGDLYGYTF
TGTGCCAGTGGGGACCTATATGGCTACACCTTC
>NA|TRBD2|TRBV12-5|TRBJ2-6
CASGWGGQEANVLTF
TGTGCTAGTGGTTGGGGGGGTCAGGAGGCCAACGTCCTGACTTTC
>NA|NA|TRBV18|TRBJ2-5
CASSPPAGQETQYF
TGTGCCAGCTCACCACCCGCCGGCCAAGAGACCCAGTACTTC
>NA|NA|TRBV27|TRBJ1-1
CASSLSGGATEAFF
TGTGCCAGCAGTTTATCGGGGGGCGCGACTGAAGCTTTCTTT
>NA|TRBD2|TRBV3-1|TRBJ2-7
CASSQGLSGTYEQYF
TGTGCCAGCAGCCAGGGTCTCAGCGGGACGTACGAGCAGTACTTC
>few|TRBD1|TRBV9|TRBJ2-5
CASSDGQGAGETQYF
TGTGCCAGCAGCGACGGCCAGGGGGCAGGGGAGACCCAGTACTTC
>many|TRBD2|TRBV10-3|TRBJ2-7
CAISEEGLGPYEQYF
TGTGCCATCAGTGAAGAGGGACTAGGACCCTACGAGCAGTACTTC
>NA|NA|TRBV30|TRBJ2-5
CAWSPGTLGETQYF
TGTGCCTGGAGTCCAGGGACTCTTGGAGAGACCCAGTACTTC
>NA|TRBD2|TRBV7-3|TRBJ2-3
CASSHRRGVSGLADTDTQYF
TGTGCCAGCAGCCACCGTCGGGGGGTGAGTGGATTAGCAGACACAGATACGCAGTATTTT
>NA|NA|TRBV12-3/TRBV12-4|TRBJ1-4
CASSFGSGLFF
TGTGCCAGCAGTTTCGGCAGCGGACTGTTTTTT
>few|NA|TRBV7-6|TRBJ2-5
CASSLRLEETQYF
TGTGCCAGCAGCTTACGGCTAGAAGAGACCCAGTACTTC
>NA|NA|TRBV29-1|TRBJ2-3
CSVEDQGRGRTDTQYF
TGCAGCGTTGAAGATCAGGGCAGGGGCCGTACAGATACGCAGTATTTT
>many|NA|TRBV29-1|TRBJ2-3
CSARGSTDTQYF
TGCAGCGCCCGGGGAAGCACAGATACGCAGTATTTT
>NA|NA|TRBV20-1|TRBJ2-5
CSARDFQETQYF
TGCAGTGCTAGGGACTTCCAAGAGACCCAGTACTTC
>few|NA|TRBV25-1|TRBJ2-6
CASSPEGANVLTF
TGTGCCAGCAGCCCAGAAGGGGCCAACGTCCTGACTTTC
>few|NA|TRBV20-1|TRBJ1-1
CSARVPGIDTEAFF
TGCAGTGCTAGAGTGCCAGGGATCGACACTGAAGCTTTCTTT
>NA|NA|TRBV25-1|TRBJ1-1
CASRGTYYTEAFF
TGTGCCAGCAGAGGGACGTATTACACTGAAGCTTTCTTT
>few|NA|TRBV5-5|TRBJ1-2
CASSPSLDSYYGYTF
TGTGCCAGCAGCCCGAGTTTAGACAGCTACTATGGCTACACCTTC
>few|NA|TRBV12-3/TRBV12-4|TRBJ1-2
CASSLGDSYGYTF
TGTGCCAGCAGTCTAGGGGATTCGTATGGCTACACCTTC
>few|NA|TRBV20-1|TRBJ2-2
CSANLNANTGELFF
TGCAGTGCTAACCTTAACGCGAACACCGGGGAGCTGTTTTTT
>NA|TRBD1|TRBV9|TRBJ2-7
CASSGGDSGTGGQQYF
TGTGCCAGCAGCGGTGGGGACTCCGGGACAGGAGGTCAGCAGTACTTC
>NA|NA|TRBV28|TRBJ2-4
CASSRRDIQYF
TGTGCCAGCTCCCGCCGCGACATTCAGTACTTC
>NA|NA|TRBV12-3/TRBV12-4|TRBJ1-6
CASSLSPGTNSPLHF
TGTGCCAGCAGTTTAAGCCCAGGGACTAATTCACCCCTCCACTTT
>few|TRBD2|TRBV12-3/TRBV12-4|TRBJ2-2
CASSLLAGGSTYTGELFF
TGTGCCAGCAGCCTACTAGCGGGGGGGTCCACATACACCGGGGAGCTGTTTTTT
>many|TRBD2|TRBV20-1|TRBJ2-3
CSARQAGVADTQYF
TGCAGTGCTAGGCAAGCGGGGGTTGCGGATACGCAGTATTTT
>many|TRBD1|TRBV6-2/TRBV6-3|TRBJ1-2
CASRQGQEYGYTF
TGTGCCAGCAGACAAGGACAGGAATATGGCTACACCTTC